This T cell receptor (beta chain) appears in the sequencing data of a study of T cell responses to AZD1222 COVID-19 vaccine. CDR3 length: 19 residues. Germline assignment: CDR1 KGHDR and CDR2 SFDVKD. With 5 bases clipped from V and 0 bases from J, the junction kept 11 bases outside the gene matches. Libraries were prepared by immunoSEQ multiplex PCR; TCRdb keeps only in-frame clonotypes and omits some of them. The table records some 99,000 clones, 87% of them present only once. The gene calls are TRBV24-1 and TRBJ2-1; 11 nucleotides line up with TRBD2. This TCR came from an adult in good health. Material: peripheral blood, obtained on day 0 of AZD1222 vaccination. The CDR3: CATSAAGLAASSSYNEQFF. The CDR3 coding sequence is TGTGCCACCAGTGCAGCGGGACTAGCGGCCTCAAGCTCCTACAATGAGCAGTTCTTC.